Listed here are 10 T cell receptor beta chains from one sample, sequenced in a study of blood T cell repertoires in COVID-19. Sequencing used immunoSEQ multiplex PCR; TCRdb keeps in-frame clones, though not all of them. The repertoire consists of about 150,000 clones, with around 80% occurring once and the leading ten covering roughly 19%. The sequenced sample consisted of peripheral blood. All receptors come from a woman aged 65 to 85 who had recovered from COVID-19.

The chain employs TRBV11-2 and TRBJ2-3, with TRBD2 as a possible D gene (5 bases). This CDR3 region has 16 residues. Germline V gene sequence: CDR1 SGHAT, CDR2 FQNNGV. V was shortened by 1 base and J by 0 bases, with 11 bases between the two germline ends. The CDR3 region is CASSLVGGPSTDTQYF. DNA of the CDR3: TGTGCCAGCAGCTTAGTTGGCGGGCCCAGCACAGATACGCAGTATTTT.

The genes are TRBV7-2 and TRBJ2-3; D gene uncertain. This CDR3 has 11 amino acids. Trimming pared 5 bases from V and 6 bases from J, leaving 6 bases between. The germline V gene encodes CDR1 SGHTA and CDR2 FQGNSA. DNA for the CDR3: TGTGCCAGCAGCACCCGGGATACGCAGTATTTT. This codes for CASSTRDTQYF.

The CDR3 region has the DNA TGTGCCAGCAGCCGGTCATCCTACGAGCAGTACTTC. It specifies CASSRSSYEQYF. The J gene is TRBJ2-7, the V gene TRBV7-9; no clear D gene. There are 12 residues in the CDR3. CDR1 is SEHNR, CDR2 FQNEAQ, per germline (reference sequence). The ends were cut back, 5 bases at V and 1 base at J, with 6 bases in the middle.

The chain joins TRBV30 to TRBJ2-1, with 14 bases lining up with TRBD2. The length of the CDR3 is 15 residues. Germline V lookup: CDR1 GTSNPN, CDR2 SVGIG (reference sequence). Trimming removed 0 bases from V and 9 bases from J; junction bases left unmatched: 4. Here the CDR3 DNA reads TGTGCCTGGAGTGTAAGCGGACTAGCGGGAGGTGAGCAGTTCTTC. It codes for CAWSVSGLAGGEQFF. Full variable domain (outside the CDR3, taken from reference TRBV30 and TRBJ2-1): SQTIHQWPATLVQPVGSPLSLECTVEGTSNPNLYWYRQAAGRGLQLLFYSVGIGQISSEVPQNLSASRPQDRQFILSSKKLLLSDSGFYLCAWSVSGLAGGEQFFGPGTRLTVL.

V usage is TRBV18 and J usage is TRBJ2-3; 9 bases are a match to TRBD2. V lost 3 bases to trimming and J lost 0 bases; unmatched junction nucleotides: 7. This CDR3 contains 17 residues. Germline CDR1 KGHSH, CDR2 LQKENI. CDR3 DNA: TGTGCCAGCTCACCTTTGGCTAGCGGGGCCAGCACAGATACGCAGTATTTT. This translates into CASSPLASGASTDTQYF. Full variable domain (outside the CDR3, taken from reference TRBV18 and TRBJ2-3): NAGVMQNPRHLVRRRGQEARLRCSPMKGHSHVYWYRQLPEEGLKFMVYLQKENIIDESGMPKERFSAEFPKEGPSILRIQQVVRGDSAAYFCASSPLASGASTDTQYFGPGTRLTVL.

This chain uses TRBV7-9 with TRBJ2-7, with 7 bases fitting TRBD2. Germline V gene data show CDR1 as SEHNR and CDR2 as FQNEAQ (reference sequence). V was pared by 7 bases and J by 7 bases, with 10 bases of the junction left unmatched. The CDR3 sequence is 13 residues long. CDR3 protein: CASTSGEGQEQYF. The CDR3, as DNA: TGTGCCAGCACCTCGGGGGAGGGCCAAGAGCAGTACTTC.

The rearrangement links TRBV30 to TRBJ1-2; D not certain. V lost 0 bases to trimming and J lost 6 bases, with 11 bases between them. Germline loops: CDR1 GTSNPN, CDR2 SVGIG (reference sequence). The CDR3 sequence is 13 residues long. The CDR3 nucleotides are TGTGCCTGGAGTGTACTCCCCGGGGATGGCTACACCTTC. Translation: CAWSVLPGDGYTF.

The CDR3 spells CSVEAPTNTEAFF. The DNA for the CDR3 is TGCAGCGTTGAGGCCCCCACCAACACTGAAGCTTTCTTT. The J gene is TRBJ1-1, the V gene TRBV29-1; no clear D. This CDR3 comprises 13 residues. Germline CDR1 reads SQVTM; CDR2 reads ANQGSEA. Trimming left V 3 bases short and J 2 bases short, with 10 bases between.

The rearrangement joins TRBV30 to TRBJ1-5, with D possibly TRBD1 on 6 matching bases. Deletions cut 3 bases from V and 4 bases from J, with 28 bases between. The germline gives CDR1 GTSNPN, CDR2 SVGIG (reference sequence). This CDR3 spans 19 amino acids. The CDR3 sequence is CAWSPRPLNREQVNQPQHF. CDR3 nucleotides: TGTGCCTGGAGCCCCAGGCCCCTGAACAGGGAGCAAGTTAATCAGCCCCAGCATTTT.

The chain couples TRBV7-3 to TRBJ2-2; tentatively, D is TRBD1 (6 bases). Trimming took 4 bases from V and 5 from J, leaving 8 bases between them. Germline CDR1 is SGHTA and CDR2 is FQGTGA. The CDR3 runs 13 residues. CDR3 bases: TGTGCCAGCAGCTGGGGGCAAACCGGGGAGCTGTTTTTT. Translated, it gives CASSWGQTGELFF.